This TCR beta chain was captured by sequencing in a study of blood T cell repertoires in COVID-19. Across the study: PBMCs, B-cell-depleted T cells, or T cells were the source of the cDNA or gDNA that made up the material.

Original methodology: How many nucleated cells were present was estimated from reference gene primer amplification. TCRdb's copy holds only in-frame clones and misses some; the assay was immunoSEQ multiplex PCR. V and J calls and clone size are as listed in that table; D and trimming were resolved from the DNA. The sample includes 200,000 to 300,000 clones, around 90% seen only once; the top ten take 6% to 9%. V shed 1 base, J shed 11 bases, and the junction held 2 bases outside the gene matches. Germline CDR1 reads MNHNS; CDR2 reads SASEGT. CDR3 length equals 14 residues. Input material: peripheral blood. The genes are TRBV6-1 and TRBJ1-6, with 10 bases matching TRBD1. This TCR derives from a man between 60 and 75 years old who had recovered from COVID-19. CDR3 in amino acids: CASSEGTGGTPLHF. The CDR3 DNA reads TGTGCCAGCAGTGAAGGGACAGGGGGGACACCCCTCCACTTT.